The 3 T cell receptor beta chains presented below share a single source sample, sequenced in a study of blood T cell repertoires in COVID-19. TCRdb's copy holds only in-frame clones and misses some; the assay was immunoSEQ multiplex PCR. The repertoire holds roughly 290,000 clones, with 80% to 85% as singletons. Sequencing input: peripheral blood. All receptors derive from a person between 70 and 80 years old with COVID-19, enrolled during active disease.

The chain combines TRBV5-1 with TRBJ1-4, with D uncertain. The germline V and J ends were trimmed by 0 bases and 6 bases, with 12 bases remaining between them. The V gene's germline CDR1 is SGHRS and CDR2 YFSETQ. The CDR3 has 15 residues. As DNA, the CDR3 is TGCGCCAGCAGCTTGGACTGGAGGGTCGATGAAAAACTGTTTTTT. This gives the protein CASSLDWRVDEKLFF.

The chain joins TRBV19 to TRBJ2-1; D is possibly TRBD1 (6 bases). Trimming cost V 5 bases and J 7 bases, with 9 bases left between them. Germline assignment: CDR1 LNHDA and CDR2 SQIVND (reference sequence). CDR3 length equals 12 residues. The CDR3, as DNA: TGTGCCAGTAGTCGACAGGTAAATGAGCAGTTCTTC. The encoded protein is CASSRQVNEQFF.

The chain has TRBV2 and TRBJ2-1, with D possibly being TRBD2 (6 bases). The CDR3 spans 15 residues. Trimming took off 2 bases at V and 4 bases at J, with 12 bases between the two ends. Germline lookup yields CDR1 SNHLY and CDR2 FYNNEI. The CDR3 bases are TGTGCCAGCAGTGAACTCGGAGCGGGTTACAATGAGCAGTTCTTC. Amino acids: CASSELGAGYNEQFF.